Listed here are 4 T cell receptor beta chains from one sample, sequenced in a study of blood T cell repertoires in COVID-19. This table comes from immunoSEQ multiplex PCR, and its TCRdb copy is limited to in-frame clones, with some not included. The sample lists some 150,000 clones, around 81% occurring once. Material for sequencing was peripheral blood. These receptors came from a man aged 60 to 75 with active or convalescent COVID-19.

This clone appeared a few times. The chain joins TRBV24-1 to TRBJ1-1; TRBD1 matches at 10 bases. The ends lost 3 bases at V and 7 bases at J; junction bases unmatched: 7. Germline lookup yields CDR1 KGHDR and CDR2 SFDVKD. The CDR3 spans 15 residues. Here the CDR3 reads CATSDPTGGRDEAFF. The CDR3 nucleotides are TGTGCCACCAGTGATCCGACAGGGGGCCGGGATGAAGCTTTCTTT.

The rearrangement uses TRBV5-1 and TRBJ1-1; 8 positions match TRBD1. CDR3 length: 16 residues. V shed 4 bases and J 1 base; nucleotides not matched to a gene: 9. Germline V gives CDR1 SGHRS, CDR2 YFSETQ. Here the CDR3 DNA reads TGCGCCAGCAGCCCGTCGTCCGGGACAGGGAACACTGAAGCTTTCTTT. The encoded protein is CASSPSSGTGNTEAFF.

The rearrangement joins TRBV28 to TRBJ2-4, with a possible D match to TRBD1 (6 bases). V dropped 5 bases and J dropped 0 bases, with 20 bases sitting between them. The length of the CDR3 is 18 residues. Looked up from germline, CDR1 is MDHEN and CDR2 is SYDVKM. The CDR3 DNA is TGTGCCAGCAGTGAGGACAGAGGCCTCATCCTAGCCAAAAACATTCAGTACTTC. Translated: CASSEDRGLILAKNIQYF.

As to this clone: The junction does not match germline at one end; this may be a read error. In DNA form, the CDR3 reads TGTGCCAGTAGGATAGCTTATGGCTACACCTTC. It codes for CASRIAYGYTF. The chain couples TRBV19 to TRBJ1-2, with unresolved D. Germline assignment: CDR1 LNHDA and CDR2 SQIVND (reference sequence). The CDR3 consists of 11 residues.